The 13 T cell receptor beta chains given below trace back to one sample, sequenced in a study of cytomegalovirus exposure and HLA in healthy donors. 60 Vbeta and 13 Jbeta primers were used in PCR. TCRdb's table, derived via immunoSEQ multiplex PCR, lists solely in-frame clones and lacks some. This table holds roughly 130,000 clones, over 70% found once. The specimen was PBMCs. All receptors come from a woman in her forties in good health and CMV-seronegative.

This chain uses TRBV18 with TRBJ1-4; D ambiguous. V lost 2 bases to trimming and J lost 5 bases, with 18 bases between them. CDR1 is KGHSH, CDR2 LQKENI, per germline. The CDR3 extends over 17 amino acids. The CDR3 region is CASSPKGGKAGNEKLFF. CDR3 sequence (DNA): TGTGCCAGCTCACCAAAAGGCGGGAAGGCGGGGAATGAAAAACTGTTTTTT.

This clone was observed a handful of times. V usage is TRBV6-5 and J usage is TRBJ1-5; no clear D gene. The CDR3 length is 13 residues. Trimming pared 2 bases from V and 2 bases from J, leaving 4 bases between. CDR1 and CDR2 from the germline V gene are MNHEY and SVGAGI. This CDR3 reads CASSYAGNQPQHF. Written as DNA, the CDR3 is TGTGCCAGCAGTTACGCAGGCAATCAGCCCCAGCATTTT.

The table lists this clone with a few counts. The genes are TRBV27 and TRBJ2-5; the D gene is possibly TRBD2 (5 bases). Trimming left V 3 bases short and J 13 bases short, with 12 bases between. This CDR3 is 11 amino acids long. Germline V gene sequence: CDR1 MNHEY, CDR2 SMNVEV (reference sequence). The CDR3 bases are TGTGCCAGCAGTTTTTTCGGCGGGTGGTACTTC. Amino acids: CASSFFGGWYF.

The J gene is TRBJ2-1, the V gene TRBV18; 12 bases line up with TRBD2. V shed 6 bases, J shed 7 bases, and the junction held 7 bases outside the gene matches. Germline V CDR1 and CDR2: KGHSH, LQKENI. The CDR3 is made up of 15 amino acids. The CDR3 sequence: CASSAPGLAGNEQFF. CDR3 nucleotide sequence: TGTGCCAGCTCTGCTCCGGGACTAGCGGGTAATGAGCAGTTCTTC.

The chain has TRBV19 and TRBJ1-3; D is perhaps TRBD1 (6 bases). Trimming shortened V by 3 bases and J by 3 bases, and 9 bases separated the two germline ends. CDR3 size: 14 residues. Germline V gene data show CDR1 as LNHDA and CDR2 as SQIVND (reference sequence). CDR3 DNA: TGTGCCAGTAGTATGGGGGCCCATGGAAACACCATATATTTT. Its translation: CASSMGAHGNTIYF.

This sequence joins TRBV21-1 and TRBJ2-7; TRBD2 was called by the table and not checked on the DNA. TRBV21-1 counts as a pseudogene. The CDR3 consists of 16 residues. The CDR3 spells CASSRRGGADSYEQYF. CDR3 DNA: TGTGCCAGCAGCCGTCGTGGGGGGGCGGATTCCTACGAGCAGTACTTC.

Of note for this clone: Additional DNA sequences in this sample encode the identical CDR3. CDR3 DNA sequence: TGTGCCAGCGGATCGGGACAGGGGGACGAGCAGTACTTC. It is translated as CASGSGQGDEQYF. The rearrangement links TRBV2 to TRBJ2-7, with 11 nucleotides matching TRBD1. The V and J ends lost 8 bases and 5 bases, in that order; junction bases with no gene match: 5. There are 13 residues in the CDR3. Looked up from germline, CDR1 is SNHLY and CDR2 is FYNNEI.

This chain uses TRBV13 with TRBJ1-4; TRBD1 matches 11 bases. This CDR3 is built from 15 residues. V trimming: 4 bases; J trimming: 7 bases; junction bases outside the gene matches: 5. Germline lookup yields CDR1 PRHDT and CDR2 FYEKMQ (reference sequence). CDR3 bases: TGTGCCAGCAGCTCCCGGACAGGGGGCGTTGAAAAACTGTTTTTT. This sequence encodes CASSSRTGGVEKLFF.

The CDR3, as DNA: TGTGCCACCAGCAGAGTCAACAGGGAAGGGGGGACCCAGTACTTC. Translating it yields CATSRVNREGGTQYF. V usage is TRBV15 and J usage is TRBJ2-5; possible D gene TRBD1, 6 bases. The length of the CDR3 is 15 residues. The ends were cut back, 1 base at V and 7 bases at J, with 16 bases in the middle. Germline-derived CDR1 and CDR2 are LNHNV and YYDKDF (reference sequence).

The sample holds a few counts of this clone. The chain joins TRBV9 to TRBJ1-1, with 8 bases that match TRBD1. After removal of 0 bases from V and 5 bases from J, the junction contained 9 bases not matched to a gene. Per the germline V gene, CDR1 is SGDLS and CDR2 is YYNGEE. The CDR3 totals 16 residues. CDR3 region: CASSVDHRGSRTEAFF. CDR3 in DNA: TGTGCCAGCAGCGTAGACCACAGGGGGTCGCGAACTGAAGCTTTCTTT. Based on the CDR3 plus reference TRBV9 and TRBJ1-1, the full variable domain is DSGVTQTPKHLITATGQRVTLRCSPRSGDLSVYWYQQSLDQGLQFLIQYYNGEERAKGNILERFSAQQFPDLHSELNLSSLELGDSALYFCASSVDHRGSRTEAFFGQGTRLTVV.

CDR3 residues: CAWSGLEDSGLDTQYF. The CDR3 DNA reads as TGTGCCTGGAGTGGCCTTGAGGACTCCGGCTTAGATACGCAGTATTTT. The gene calls are TRBV30 and TRBJ2-3; possibly TRBD2 for D (5 bases). CDR3 length: 16 amino acids. Trimming stripped 1 base from V and 5 bases from J, with 19 bases between. CDR1 GTSNPN and CDR2 SVGIG come from the germline V gene (reference sequence).

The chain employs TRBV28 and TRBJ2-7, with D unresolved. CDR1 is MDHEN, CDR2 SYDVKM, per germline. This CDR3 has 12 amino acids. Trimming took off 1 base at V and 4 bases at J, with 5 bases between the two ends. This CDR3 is CASSLLEYEQYF. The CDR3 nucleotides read TGTGCCAGCAGTTTATTAGAATACGAGCAGTACTTC.

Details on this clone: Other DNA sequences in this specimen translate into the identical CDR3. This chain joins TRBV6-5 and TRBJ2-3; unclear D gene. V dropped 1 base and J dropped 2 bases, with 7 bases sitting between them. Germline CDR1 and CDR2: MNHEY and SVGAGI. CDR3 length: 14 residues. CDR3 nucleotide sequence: TGTGCCAGCAGTTACTTAGCAGACACAGATACGCAGTATTTT. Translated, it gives CASSYLADTDTQYF.